This TCR beta chain was found in a study of OX40 agonist ivuxolimab in advanced cancers. The CDR3 loop spans 16 amino acids. Assay: immunoSEQ multiplex PCR; the TCRdb copy retains only in-frame clones and omits some. The top ten clones hold 0.5% to 0.6% of a sample with around 70,000 clones, approximately 83% of them seen once. The chain has TRBV7-5 and TRBJ2-3. TRBV7-5 is termed a pseudogene. The input for sequencing was CD4+ or CD8+ T cells sorted from blood, taken in a trial of the OX40 agonist ivuxolimab. This TCR was recovered from an adult with an advanced solid tumor such as melanoma, head and neck, liver or kidney cancer. The CDR3 DNA is TGTGTCAGAAGCTTATCTGACCTCCGTTGCACAGATACGCAGTATTTT. It encodes CVRSLSDLRCTDTQYF.